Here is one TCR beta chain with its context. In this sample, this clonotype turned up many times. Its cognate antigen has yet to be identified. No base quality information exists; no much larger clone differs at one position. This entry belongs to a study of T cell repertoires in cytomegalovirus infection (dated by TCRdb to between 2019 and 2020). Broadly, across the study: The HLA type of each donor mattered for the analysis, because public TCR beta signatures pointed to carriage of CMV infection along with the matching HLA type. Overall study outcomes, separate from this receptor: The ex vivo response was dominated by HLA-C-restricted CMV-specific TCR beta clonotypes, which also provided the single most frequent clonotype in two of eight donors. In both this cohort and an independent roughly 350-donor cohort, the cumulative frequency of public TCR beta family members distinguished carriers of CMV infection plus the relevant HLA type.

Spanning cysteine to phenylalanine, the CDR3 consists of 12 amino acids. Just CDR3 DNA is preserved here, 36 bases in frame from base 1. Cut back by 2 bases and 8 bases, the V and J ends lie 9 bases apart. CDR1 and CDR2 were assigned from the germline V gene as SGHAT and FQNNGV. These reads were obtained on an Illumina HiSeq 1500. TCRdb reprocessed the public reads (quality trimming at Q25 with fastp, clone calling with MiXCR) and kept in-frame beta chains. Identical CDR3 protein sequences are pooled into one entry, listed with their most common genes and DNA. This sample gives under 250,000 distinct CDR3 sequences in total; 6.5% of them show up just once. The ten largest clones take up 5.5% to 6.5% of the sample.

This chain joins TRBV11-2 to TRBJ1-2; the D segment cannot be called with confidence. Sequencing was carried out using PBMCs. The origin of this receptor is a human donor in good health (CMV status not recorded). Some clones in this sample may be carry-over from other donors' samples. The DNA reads TGTGCCAGCAGCTTACAACTGGAGGGCTACACCTTC. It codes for CASSLQLEGYTF.